The 7 T cell receptor beta chains presented below share a single source sample, sequenced in a study of T cell changes during pregnancy in multiple sclerosis (dated by TCRdb to about 2019). The library came from the immunoSEQ multiplex PCR assay. This immuneACCESS table, as held by TCRdb, lists in-frame sequences with V and J called but not all clones. Of the missing ones, under half trace to an unresolved V gene in checked studies; the others have no known cause. This sample lists 90,000 to 120,000 clones; almost 95% were detected once. The biggest ten clones account for 0.9% of the sample. The source was peripheral blood, collected before pregnancy. Receptor source: a female donor with multiple sclerosis, enrolled in a pregnancy study.

In DNA form, the CDR3 reads TGCGCCAGCAGCCGCCCCGGAGAGACCCAGTACTTC. It encodes CASSRPGETQYF. J is TRBJ2-5 and V is TRBV5-1; no reliable D call. Between the trimmed V and J ends, which lost 4 bases and 4 bases, there was a span of 8 bases. The CDR3 has 12 residues. The V gene's germline CDR1 is SGHRS and CDR2 YFSETQ.

The chain employs TRBV19 and TRBJ2-1; 12 bases are a match to TRBD2. CDR3 size: 15 residues. CDR1 and CDR2 (germline): LNHDA, SQIVND (reference sequence). The V gene end was trimmed by 4 bases and the J gene end by 6 bases; junction bases not matched to a gene: 4. In DNA form, the CDR3 reads TGTGCCAGTAGTAGGACTAGCGGGACCATCAATGAGCAGTTCTTC. This gives the protein CASSRTSGTINEQFF.

The chain recombines TRBV11-2 with TRBJ2-3; no reliable D call. V was trimmed by 0 bases and J by 14 bases, leaving 12 bases between them. Germline V gives CDR1 SGHAT, CDR2 FQNNGV. This CDR3 is 12 amino acids long. CDR3 DNA sequence: TGTGCCAGCAGCTTAGATGGGCAGTCACGGTATTTT. It yields the protein CASSLDGQSRYF.

The rearrangement joins TRBV7-9 to TRBJ1-4; D ambiguous. The CDR3 contains 14 residues. The V gene lost 0 bases and the J gene lost 1 base, with 3 bases spanning the gap. Germline V gives CDR1 SEHNR, CDR2 FQNEAQ (reference sequence). CDR3 loop: CASSLAITNEKLFF. The CDR3 nucleotides read TGTGCCAGCAGCTTAGCTATAACTAATGAAAAACTGTTTTTT.

The chain has TRBV14 and TRBJ2-5; a possible D gene is TRBD2 (6 bases). The V end lost 1 base, the J end lost 5 bases, and 14 bases lay between the germline ends. CDR3 length: 15 amino acids. Per germline, CDR1 SGHDN and CDR2 FVKESK. DNA for the CDR3: TGTGCCAGCAGCCAAGTGAGCGGAGGGTGGGAGACCCAGTACTTC. Translating gives CASSQVSGGWETQYF.

This clone was seen a handful of times. The rearrangement uses TRBV9 and TRBJ1-1; TRBD1 might be the D (5 bases). CDR3 length: 14 amino acids. The ends were cut back, 6 bases at V and 4 bases at J, with 16 bases in the middle. Germline CDR1 SGDLS, CDR2 YYNGEE. CDR3 in amino acids: CASTSGQGSTEAFF. CDR3 in DNA: TGTGCCAGCACCTCTGGCCAGGGTAGCACTGAAGCTTTCTTT. Variable domain in full (rest from reference TRBV9 and TRBJ1-1): DSGVTQTPKHLITATGQRVTLRCSPRSGDLSVYWYQQSLDQGLQFLIQYYNGEERAKGNILERFSAQQFPDLHSELNLSSLELGDSALYFCASTSGQGSTEAFFGQGTRLTVV.

V usage is TRBV6-5 and J usage is TRBJ1-1; 8 positions agree with TRBD1. With V trimmed by 5 bases and J by 4 bases, 6 bases remained unmatched. The CDR3 has 14 residues. Germline V gene data show CDR1 as MNHEY and CDR2 as SVGAGI. CDR3 nucleotides: TGTGCCAGCAGTCCACAGGGGGGGGCCACTGAAGCTTTCTTT. Its protein product is CASSPQGGATEAFF.